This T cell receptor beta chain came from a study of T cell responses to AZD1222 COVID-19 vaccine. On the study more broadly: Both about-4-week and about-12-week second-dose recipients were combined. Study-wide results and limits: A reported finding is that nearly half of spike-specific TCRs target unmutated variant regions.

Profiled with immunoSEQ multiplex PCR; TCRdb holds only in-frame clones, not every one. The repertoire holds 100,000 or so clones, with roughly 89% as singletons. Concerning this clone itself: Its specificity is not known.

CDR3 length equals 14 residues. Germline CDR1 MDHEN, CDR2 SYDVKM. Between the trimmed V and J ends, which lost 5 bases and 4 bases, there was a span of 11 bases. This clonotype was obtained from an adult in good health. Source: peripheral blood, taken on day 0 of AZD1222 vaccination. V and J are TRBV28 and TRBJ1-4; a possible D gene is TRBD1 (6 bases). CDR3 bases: TGTGCCAGCAGTCGTTCAGGGGATAATGAAAAACTGTTTTTT. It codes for CASSRSGDNEKLFF. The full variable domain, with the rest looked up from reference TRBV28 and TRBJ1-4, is DVKVTQSSRYLVKRTGEKVFLECVQDMDHENMFWYRQDPGLGLRLIYFSYDVKMKEKGDIPEGYSVSREKKERFSLILESASTNQTSMYLCASSRSGDNEKLFFGSGTQLSVL.